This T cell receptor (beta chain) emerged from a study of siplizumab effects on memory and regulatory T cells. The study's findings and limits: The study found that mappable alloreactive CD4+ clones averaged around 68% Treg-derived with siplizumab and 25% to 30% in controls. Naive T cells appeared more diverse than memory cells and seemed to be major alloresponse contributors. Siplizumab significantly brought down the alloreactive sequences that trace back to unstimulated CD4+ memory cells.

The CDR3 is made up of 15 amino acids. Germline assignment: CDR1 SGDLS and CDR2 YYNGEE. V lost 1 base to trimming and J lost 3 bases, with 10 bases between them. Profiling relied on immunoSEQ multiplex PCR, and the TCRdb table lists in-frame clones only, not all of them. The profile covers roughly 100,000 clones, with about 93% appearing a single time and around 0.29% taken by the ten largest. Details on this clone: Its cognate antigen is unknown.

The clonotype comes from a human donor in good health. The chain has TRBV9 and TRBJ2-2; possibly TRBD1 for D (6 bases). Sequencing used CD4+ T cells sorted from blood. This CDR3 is CASSVQQGDTGELFF. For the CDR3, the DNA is TGTGCCAGCAGCGTACAACAGGGCGACACCGGGGAGCTGTTTTTT.